This T cell receptor beta chain was found in a study of read filtering for tumor transcriptome and immune sequencing. Ten or more counts support this clonotype. Unmatched junction bases numbered 9, after V lost 0 bases and J lost 5 bases. This CDR3 has 16 residues. CDR1 DFQATT and CDR2 SNEGSKA come from the germline V gene (reference sequence). From approximately 430 ng of RNA, a library with molecular barcoded alpha/delta and beta/gamma adaptors was made. TCRdb itself ran the reads through MiXCR, one entry per CDR3 protein. This sample has about 62,000 distinct CDR3 sequences, with around 20% found just once.

Material for sequencing was a population of CD138-negative cells sorted from bone marrow. V is TRBV20-1 and J is TRBJ2-5; TRBD2 agrees at 10 bases. The clonotype comes from a donor aged 40 or older with multiple myeloma. CDR3 sequence (DNA): TGCAGTGCTAGAGACGCGTCAGCGGGGGGGCTTGAGACCCAGTACTTC. This sequence encodes CSARDASAGGLETQYF.